This is a list of T cell receptor beta chains from one sample in a study of cytomegalovirus exposure and HLA in healthy donors. Sequencing used immunoSEQ multiplex PCR; TCRdb keeps in-frame clones, though not all of them. Among about 190,000 clones listed, approximately 79% were seen once. The material sequenced was PBMCs. Receptors were obtained from a woman aged 18 to 35 in good health and CMV-seronegative. Both conserved end residues are part of each CDR3. D genes are given only for firm matches. Clone size appears in some rows only: once, few, many, or a class for an expanded clone.

v_gene	d_gene	j_gene	abundance	CDR3aa	CDR3nt
TRBV19	-	TRBJ2-7	-	CASSIRAGVSYEQYF	TGTGCCAGTAGTATACGGGCAGGGGTGAGCTACGAGCAGTACTTC
TRBV5-6	-	TRBJ1-2	-	CASTLQGHYGYTF	TGTGCCAGCACTTTACAGGGCCACTATGGCTACACCTTC
TRBV18	-	TRBJ1-6	-	CASSVDSGKTGSPLHF	TGTGCCAGCTCAGTCGACTCGGGAAAAACGGGATCACCCCTCCACTTT
TRBV25-1	TRBD1	TRBJ2-7	few	CASSQTDRPGQYF	TGTGCCAGCAGCCAAACGGACAGGCCCGGGCAGTACTTC
TRBV12-5	TRBD2	TRBJ2-1	-	CASSPGGSYNEQFF	TGTGCTAGCTCCCCGGGGGGCTCCTACAATGAGCAGTTCTTC
TRBV6-1	-	TRBJ1-5	-	CASSDQGGQPQHF	TGTGCCAGCAGTGACCAGGGCGGACAGCCCCAGCATTTT
TRBV5-1	TRBD1	TRBJ1-1	-	CASKSDRGITTEAFF	TGCGCCAGCAAATCTGACAGGGGAATTACCACTGAAGCTTTCTTT
TRBV7-2	-	TRBJ2-7	-	CASSLGPLAGVYEQYF	TGTGCCAGCAGCTTAGGACCCCTAGCCGGGGTCTACGAGCAGTACTTC
TRBV28	-	TRBJ1-4	-	CATHGQSNEKLFF	TGTGCCACCCACGGACAGAGTAATGAAAAACTGTTTTTT
TRBV5-4	-	TRBJ1-3	-	CASSPGGNSGNTIYF	TGTGCCAGCAGCCCGGGAGGAAACTCTGGAAACACCATATATTTT
TRBV2	TRBD1	TRBJ1-1	-	CASSEEGLGTGSLEAFF	TGTGCCAGCAGTGAAGAGGGTTTGGGGACAGGGTCCCTTGAAGCTTTCTTT
TRBV29-1	TRBD1	TRBJ2-5	-	CSVEIRGTGGRRWETQYF	TGCAGCGTTGAAATCCGAGGGACAGGGGGCCGAAGGTGGGAGACCCAGTACTTC
TRBV15	-	TRBJ1-5	-	CATSRGGAGVTGNQPQHF	TGTGCCACCAGCAGGGGGGGGGCAGGAGTGACGGGCAATCAGCCCCAGCATTTT
TRBV4-1	TRBD2	TRBJ2-2	-	CASSQGASGRNGELFF	TGCGCCAGCAGCCAAGGAGCTAGCGGGAGAAACGGGGAGCTGTTTTTT
TRBV10-3	TRBD2	TRBJ2-3	once	CAISEPLAGGLDTQYF	TGTGCCATCAGTGAGCCCCTAGCGGGGGGCCTGGATACGCAGTATTTT
TRBV2	-	TRBJ2-3	-	CASSDGGGTDTQYF	TGTGCCAGCAGTGACGGTGGTGGCACAGATACGCAGTATTTT
TRBV2	-	TRBJ2-5	-	CASKRRLGQETQYF	TGTGCCAGCAAGCGAAGGCTGGGCCAAGAGACCCAGTACTTC
TRBV6-6	-	TRBJ2-6	-	CASSYRTGAGANVLTF	TGTGCCAGCAGTTACCGAACCGGGGCTGGGGCCAACGTCCTGACTTTC
TRBV5-6	-	TRBJ2-7	-	CASSLGQGGHEQYF	TGTGCCAGCAGCCTTGGACAGGGAGGGCACGAGCAGTACTTC
TRBV5-1	TRBD1	TRBJ2-7	-	CASSLSIQGQTTGYEQYF	TGCGCCAGCAGCCTATCGATACAGGGACAGACTACGGGATACGAGCAGTACTTC
TRBV2	-	TRBJ1-4	few	CASSEGFAGTNEKLFF	TGTGCCAGCAGTGAAGGTTTCGCAGGGACTAATGAAAAACTGTTTTTT
TRBV28	-	TRBJ2-7	-	CASSLAQGSHSYEQYF	TGTGCCAGCAGTTTAGCTCAGGGATCCCATTCCTACGAGCAGTACTTC
TRBV10-2	TRBD2	TRBJ2-2	-	CASSTAGRTGELFF	TGCGCCAGCAGTACAGCGGGAAGGACCGGGGAGCTGTTTTTT
TRBV29-1	-	TRBJ2-7	-	CSVAKQGDEQYF	TGCAGCGTTGCGAAACAGGGAGACGAGCAGTACTTC
TRBV4-1	TRBD2	TRBJ2-3	-	CASSQLLGGGGSTDTQYF	TGCGCCAGCAGCCAACTCCTTGGTGGCGGGGGGAGCACAGATACGCAGTATTTT